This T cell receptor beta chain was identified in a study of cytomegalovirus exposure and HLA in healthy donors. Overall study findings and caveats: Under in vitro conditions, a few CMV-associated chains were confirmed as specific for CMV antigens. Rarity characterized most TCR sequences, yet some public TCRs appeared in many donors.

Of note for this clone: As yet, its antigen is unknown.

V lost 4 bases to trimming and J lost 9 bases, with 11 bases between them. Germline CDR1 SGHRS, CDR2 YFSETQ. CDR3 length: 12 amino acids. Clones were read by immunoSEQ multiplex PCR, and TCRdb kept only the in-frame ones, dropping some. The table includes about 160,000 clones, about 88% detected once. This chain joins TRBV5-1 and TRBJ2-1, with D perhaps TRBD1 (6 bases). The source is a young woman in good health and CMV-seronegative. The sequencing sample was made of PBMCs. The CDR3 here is CASSLGTPEQFF. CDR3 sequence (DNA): TGCGCCAGCAGCCTCGGGACACCTGAGCAGTTCTTC.